This paragraph reports one TCR beta chain. In its sample, this clonotype was seen a few times. Its antigen remains undetermined. Per-base quality was not reported, and no clone a single base away is much larger than it. The TCR beta CDR3 regions were amplified from RNA transcripts. The first round of RT-PCR for the TCR CDR3 was performed with the HTBI primer set and the Qiagen OneStep RT-PCR kit. Libraries were constructed in a second round of multiplex PCR, after which size selection and purification were performed. Libraries were sequenced paired-end with 100 bp reads on an Illumina HiSeq2000. Under the source paper's analysis protocol: Raw data were processed with SOAPnuke, discarding reads with adapters, uncalled bases, mean Phred below 15, or no exact constant-primer or identifier match. High-quality paired reads were merged using COPE v1.2.5, and each unique nucleotide sequence was defined as a clonotype. MiTCR v1.1 was used to align the clonotypes against IMGT TRBV, TRBD and TRBJ reference segments. The analysis included only V-J combinations with a frequency above 0.0001, which together covered around 99% of the repertoires. A TCS score was defined as the ratio between F50 (clonal expansion) and ExV (chaos), using BLOSUM62-based TCRdist between CDR3 peptides within each V-J. Welch's t-statistics and random forest reduced 450 to 600 V-J features to 13, which were used in a naive Bayes classifier (R e1071). Thyroid-blood repertoire similarity was quantified with the Morisita-Horn index. TCRdb ran its own pipeline on the public reads, namely fastp trimming at Q25 and MiXCR clone calling, and kept in-frame beta chains. Each record represents a unique CDR3 protein, reported with the most common genes and DNA among its rows. TCRdb, not the authors, supplied the V and J calls. Within this sample are around 700,000 distinct CDR3 sequences, with 30% to 40% of them counted one time only. The ten largest clones take up less than 35% of the sample.

These data belong to a study of T cells in Graves' hyperthyroidism and ophthalmopathy (dated by TCRdb to about 2019). Looking at the study overall: Peripheral blood samples were taken at initial diagnosis, before any treatment was given. To identify TCR V-J signatures that set the groups apart, the researchers used a discovery cohort of about a hundred patients, made up of around 42 with Graves' ophthalmopathy and some 60 with stable Graves' hyperthyroidism. Whether ophthalmopathy could be predicted prospectively was tested in an independent validation cohort made up of approximately 19 hyperthyroidism patients plus 17 patients who later progressed to ophthalmopathy. The 100 discovery patients were randomly split 7:3 into training and test sets. The study also compared thyroid tissue and blood T-cell repertoires from a handful of Graves' hyperthyroidism patients. After blood sampling, hyperthyroidism patients were treated with methimazole at a starting dose of 30 mg daily, and ophthalmopathy patients were treated with high-dose intravenous methylprednisolone. TCR Vbeta CDR3 sequencing of approximately 140 peripheral blood samples (fewer than 45 ophthalmopathy, 70 to 85 hyperthyroidism and around 17 progressor patients) is reported in the paper.

Graves' hyperthyroidism was defined as stable when no progression to ophthalmopathy occurred over 18 months of follow-up. Hyperthyroidism patients were newly diagnosed, with disease duration under 2 months, and aged 18 to 65 years. The study excluded patients with uncontrolled infections, other autoimmune diseases, pregnancy or lactation. Diagnoses were based on clinical symptoms, serum thyroxine and TRAb, thyroid ultrasound and orbital computed tomography. PBMCs were separated from under 11 ml of fresh peripheral blood using Ficoll-Paque density gradient centrifugation. Trizol reagent was used to extract total RNA, and RNA quality was then checked on an Agilent 2100 Bioanalyzer. The germline V gene sets CDR1 to MDHEN and CDR2 to SYDVKM. Measured from the cysteine to the phenylalanine, the CDR3 is 13 residues long. Only the CDR3 DNA is retained, 39 bases long and in frame from the first base. V was cut back by 5 bases and J by 0 bases, leaving a gap of 8 bases between them.

The paper's findings and limits, for the study overall: In validation, progression to ophthalmopathy was predicted by the model with more than 65% sensitivity and about 72% specificity, a median of around 6.5 months before onset. No statistical method was used to fix the sample size in advance, and group allocation was not hidden from the investigators. Ophthalmopathy was separated from stable hyperthyroidism by a 13 V-J signature model, with over 85% sensitivity and 81% to 83% specificity obtained in cross-validation and 80%/75% obtained in testing. Blood samples also contained most of the expanded thyroid clonotypes (frequency above 0.001), which suggests that blood repertoires may reflect thyroid immune responses.

This TCR came from a woman between 40 and 50 years old with Graves' hyperthyroidism. Here the chain combines TRBV28 and TRBJ2-7, with the D segment identity uncertain. Input material: blood. DNA sequence: TGTGCCAGCAGTCGACACCACTCCTACGAGCAGTACTTC. Translation gives CASSRHHSYEQYF.